The source of this TCR beta chain is a study of T cell changes during pregnancy in multiple sclerosis (dated by TCRdb to about 2019). For the study in its entirety: The study examined how the T cell repertoire changed over the course of pregnancy in women with multiple sclerosis.

With regard to this clone: Its target antigen remains unknown. No much larger clone is present one base from it, and per-base qualities are unavailable.

Library preparation was by the immunoSEQ multiplex PCR assay. The table comes from immuneACCESS by way of TCRdb, which keeps in-frame sequences with V and J called. Part of the clones is missing from these tables; in studies checked, under half for an unresolved V gene and the rest for unknown reasons. This sample is represented by 13,000 or so clones; about nine tenths of them were singletons. Of the sample, about 8.1% falls within the top ten clones. The sequence derives from a female donor with multiple sclerosis, enrolled in a pregnancy study. The specimen comprised CD8+ T cells from peripheral blood mononuclear cells, sampled in the first trimester of pregnancy.

The CDR3 protein: CASSQGGQSLYGYTF. In nucleotide form, the sequence is TGCGCCAGCAGCCAAGGGGGACAGTCACTCTATGGCTACACCTTC. This receptor chain uses TRBV4-1 and TRBJ1-2, with 7 junctional bases fitting TRBD1. From cysteine to phenylalanine, the CDR3 is 15 amino acids long. Only the CDR3 DNA stays, 45 bases, in frame from base 1. As encoded in the germline V gene, CDR1 is MGHRA while CDR2 is YSYEKL. Here V drops 1 base and J drops 4 bases, and the junction holds 6 bases not matched to any gene.